These T cell receptor beta chains were read from a single sample in a study of blood T cell repertoires in COVID-19. Clones were read by immunoSEQ multiplex PCR, and TCRdb kept only the in-frame ones, dropping some. The sample holds 190,000 or so clones, around 82% seen once. The sequencing sample was made of PBMCs or T cells enriched from blood (not recorded which). The source of these receptors is a man between 35 and 55 years old who had recovered from COVID-19. The CDR3 runs from the conserved cysteine through the conserved F or W. D genes are given only for firm matches. Clone size, where shown, is once, few, many, or a class for clones that have expanded.

v_call,cdr3_length,d_call,j_call,clone_size,cdr3_nt,cdr3_aa
TRBV5-4,15,TRBD1,TRBJ1-2,once,TGTGCCAGCAGCCCATGGGACAGGGTGTTGTATGGCTACACCTTC,CASSPWDRVLYGYTF
TRBV10-3,17,TRBD1,TRBJ2-2,-,TGTGCCATCAGGGATACTGTGGGGACAGGGGAAAACGGGGAGCTGTTTTTT,CAIRDTVGTGENGELFF
TRBV5-4,13,-,TRBJ1-1,-,TGTGCCAGCAGCCTACTGCCGGGGATTGAAGCTTTCTTT,CASSLLPGIEAFF
TRBV24-1,13,-,TRBJ1-4,few,TGTGCCACCAGTGAGGCGCGGGAAGAAAAACTGTTTTTT,CATSEAREEKLFF
TRBV2,15,TRBD2,TRBJ2-1,-,TGTGCCAGCACCCGGACTAGCGGGGGGTCTGGTGAGCAGTTCTTC,CASTRTSGGSGEQFF
TRBV4-3,15,-,TRBJ2-6,-,TGCGCCAGCAGCCATACAGTCTCTGGGGCCAACGTCCTGACTTTC,CASSHTVSGANVLTF
TRBV4-1,14,-,TRBJ1-2,few,TGCGCCAGCAGCCAAGATGGTCGGGTGTGGGGCTACACCTTC,CASSQDGRVWGYTF
TRBV7-8,14,-,TRBJ1-5,-,TGTGCCAGCAGCCGGACAGTTAGCAATCAGCCCCAGCATTTT,CASSRTVSNQPQHF
TRBV6-5,13,-,TRBJ1-5,-,TGTGCCAGCGCGGCAGGGTCACACCAGCCCCAGCATTTT,CASAAGSHQPQHF
TRBV28,10,-,TRBJ1-1,-,TGTGCCAGCAGCGGCACTGAAGCTTTCTTT,CASSGTEAFF
TRBV12-3/TRBV12-4,10,-,TRBJ2-5,few,TGTGCCAGCAGCCTGGAGACCCAGTACTTC,CASSLETQYF
TRBV7-6,16,TRBD2,TRBJ2-1,-,TGTGCCAGCAGCTTAGAGGGTCTAGCGGGGGTCTATGAGCAGTTCTTC,CASSLEGLAGVYEQFF
TRBV7-8,18,TRBD1,TRBJ1-1,-,TGTGCCAGCAGCGCCCGGACAGGGCCCCAGCCCCTGGACTCTGAAGCTTTCTTT,CASSARTGPQPLDSEAFF
TRBV3-1/TRBV3-2,15,TRBD1,TRBJ1-1,-,TGTGCCAGCAGCCAAGGGGACAGACTGAACACTGAAGCTTTCTTT,CASSQGDRLNTEAFF
TRBV7-6,14,-,TRBJ1-1,-,TGTGCCAGCAGCATCCAAACCAGGGGAACTGAAGCTTTCTTT,CASSIQTRGTEAFF
TRBV11-2,15,-,TRBJ1-1,-,TGTGCCAGCAGCTTTAGTGTCCAGGGAGGAACTGAAGCTTTCTTT,CASSFSVQGGTEAFF
TRBV5-4,15,-,TRBJ1-2,-,TGTGCCAGCAGCTTGGGACAGGATCTTAACTATGGCTACACCTTC,CASSLGQDLNYGYTF
TRBV28,14,-,TRBJ2-2,once,TGTGCCAGCTGGGCGGGACAGCAAACCGGGGAGCTGTTTTTT,CASWAGQQTGELFF
TRBV6-1,14,-,TRBJ1-2,-,TGTGCCAGCAGTGAAATTGGACTGAGCTATGGCTACACCTTC,CASSEIGLSYGYTF
TRBV5-1,13,-,TRBJ2-7,-,TGCGCCAGCAGCTTGACAGGATCCTACGAGCAGTACTTC,CASSLTGSYEQYF
TRBV6-5,15,-,TRBJ2-1,-,TGTGCCAGCAGTTACGGGCAGGGGTGGTACAATGAGCAGTTCTTC,CASSYGQGWYNEQFF
TRBV11-2,11,-,TRBJ1-2,once,TGTGCCAGTCAGAATAACTATGGCTACACCTTC,CASQNNYGYTF
TRBV30,13,-,TRBJ1-1,-,TGTGCCTGGAGTGTCGGGAGGAACACTGAAGCTTTCTTT,CAWSVGRNTEAFF
TRBV7-8,13,-,TRBJ1-2,-,TGTGCCAGCGCCACCTCGGGAATTGGCGGCTACACCTTC,CASATSGIGGYTF
TRBV7-2,13,TRBD1,TRBJ1-2,-,TGTGCCAGCAGCTTGACAGGGGGTAATGGCTACACCTTC,CASSLTGGNGYTF
TRBV25-1,17,TRBD1,TRBJ1-3,-,TGTGCCAGCAGTGACCAAAACAGGGGAAACTCTGGAAACACCATATATTTT,CASSDQNRGNSGNTIYF
TRBV19,14,TRBD2,TRBJ2-7,-,TGTGCCAGTAGTTCTAGCGGACCAGGATACGAGCAGTACTTC,CASSSSGPGYEQYF
TRBV7-2,13,TRBD1,TRBJ2-7,-,TGTGCCAGCAGGGCAGGGGGAGTATACGAGCAGTACTTC,CASRAGGVYEQYF
TRBV9,16,TRBD1,TRBJ1-5,few,TGTGCCAGCAGTCAGGGGGTCGGATTAAGCAATCAGCCCCAGCATTTT,CASSQGVGLSNQPQHF
TRBV24-1,17,TRBD1,TRBJ1-1,-,TGTGCCACCAGTGATCCCCCGGGACAGACAGGAAGGACTGAAGCTTTCTTT,CATSDPPGQTGRTEAFF
TRBV21-1,16,-,TRBJ2-1,once,TGTGCCAGCAGCAAAGACTCTGGGACAGGGGGTGATGAGCAGTTCTTC,CASSKDSGTGGDEQFF
TRBV9,18,TRBD2,TRBJ2-3,-,TGTGCCAGCAGCAGACGACTAGCGGGGGGGACTTACACAGATACGCAGTATTTT,CASSRRLAGGTYTDTQYF
TRBV18,14,-,TRBJ1-3,few,TGTGCCAGCTCACCACGGGAGACTGGAAACACCATATATTTT,CASSPRETGNTIYF
TRBV7-9,15,TRBD1,TRBJ1-6,-,TGTGCCAGCAGCTTAGAAGGGACAGGCGACTCACCCCTCCACTTT,CASSLEGTGDSPLHF
TRBV6-5,15,-,TRBJ1-1,-,TGTGCCAGCAGTTCCACAGGGTACGGCAGGAGCGAAGCTTTCTTT,CASSSTGYGRSEAFF
TRBV28,20,TRBD1,TRBJ1-2,-,TGTGCCAGCAGTTTTATGTTGTCCGTCCGGGACAGGACGTATGCTTATGGCTACACCTTC,CASSFMLSVRDRTYAYGYTF
TRBV20-1,13,-,TRBJ2-7,-,TGCAGTGCTAGTTCTCAGGGGACCTACGAGCAGTACTTC,CSASSQGTYEQYF
TRBV5-1,15,-,TRBJ2-1,-,TGCGCCAGCAGCTTGGGTGGCGGGGAATACAATGAGCAGTTCTTC,CASSLGGGEYNEQFF
TRBV6-2/TRBV6-3,16,TRBD1,TRBJ1-1,-,TGTGCCAGCAGTTTGCGGACAGGGGGTCTGAACACTGAAGCTTTCTTT,CASSLRTGGLNTEAFF
TRBV5-6,18,TRBD1,TRBJ1-2,-,TGTGCCAGCAGTGGACGGACCATCAGGGGGTTTGTTGATTATGGCTACACCTTC,CASSGRTIRGFVDYGYTF
TRBV7-6,16,-,TRBJ1-1,-,TGTGCCAGCAGCTTAGGGGGTCCGGGATTGAACACTGAAGCTTTCTTT,CASSLGGPGLNTEAFF
TRBV5-1,19,-,TRBJ1-1,-,TGCGCCAGCAGCTTGGAGGCCCGTAGGGCACTAGTCGTGAACACTGAAGCTTTCTTT,CASSLEARRALVVNTEAFF
TRBV6-5,15,TRBD1,TRBJ1-1,-,TGTGCCAGCAGCCAAAATATCGACAGGGGCGCTGAAGCTTTCTTT,CASSQNIDRGAEAFF
TRBV3-1/TRBV3-2,12,-,TRBJ2-7,-,TGTGCCAGCAGCCCCCTGGGAGGCGAGCAGTACTTC,CASSPLGGEQYF
TRBV6-1,12,-,TRBJ2-3,-,TGTGCCAGCAGTGAAGAAGGGGGATCCCAGTATTTT,CASSEEGGSQYF
TRBV27,13,TRBD1,TRBJ1-1,-,TGTGCCAGCAGTTCCCTTGGACAGGGGCTAGCTTTCTTT,CASSSLGQGLAFF